The 18 T cell receptor beta chains listed next were all sequenced from one sample in a study of HIV-infected patients and healthy controls. Reverse transcription used around 500 ng RNA and constant-region primers for alpha and beta. Each of the alpha and beta chains got its own library through chain-specific third strand synthesis with indices. TCRdb called the 5' RACE reads again in MiXCR, with one record for every CDR3 protein. The data contain some 9,300 distinct CDR3 sequences, roughly 6.1% of them seen just once; the ten biggest clones take up roughly 8%. The repertoire came from unfractionated whole blood and reflected all unsorted peripheral T cells. The sequencing sample was made of blood. Source of these receptors: an adult in good health.

In this sample, this clonotype turned up many times. The chain employs TRBV2 and TRBJ2-1; D remains ambiguous. V lost 7 bases and J 0 bases, leaving 13 bases between the germline ends. This CDR3 is built from 15 residues. Germline CDR1 is SNHLY and CDR2 is FYNNEI. The CDR3 DNA reads TGTGCCAGCAAACTCGGGCAAAACTCCTACAATGAGCAGTTCTTC. Encoded protein: CASKLGQNSYNEQFF.

This sequence joins TRBV13 and TRBJ2-2; TRBD2 might be the D (5 bases). V was clipped by 7 bases and J by 6 bases, with 6 bases between them. Germline CDR1 reads PRHDT; CDR2 reads FYEKMQ (reference sequence). This CDR3 comprises 11 residues. CDR3 sequence (DNA): TGTGCCAGCAAGGGAGCCGGGGAGCTGTTTTTT. It specifies CASKGAGELFF.

This clonotype is judged medium-sized. The chain has TRBV7-2 and TRBJ1-2; 9 bases agree with TRBD1. This CDR3 is built from 18 residues. Trimming removed 5 bases from V and 0 bases from J; junction bases left unmatched: 13. Germline CDR1 reads SGHTA; CDR2 reads FQGNSA. Here the CDR3 reads CASSLDRSGTGTNYGYTF. As DNA, the CDR3 is TGTGCCAGCAGCCTCGACCGGTCCGGGACAGGGACTAACTATGGCTACACCTTC.

This clonotype was counted at least ten times. The V and J genes are TRBV4-3 and TRBJ2-3; D not certain. V was trimmed by 0 bases and J by 3 bases, leaving 13 bases between them. The CDR3 spans 16 residues. Germline V gives CDR1 LGHNA, CDR2 YSLEER. The CDR3 spells CASSQDGSLETDTQYF. Written as DNA, the CDR3 is TGCGCCAGCAGCCAAGATGGCTCCCTCGAGACAGATACGCAGTATTTT.

This clonotype was seen at least ten times. The rearrangement joins TRBV28 to TRBJ1-5; 7 nucleotides line up with TRBD1. This CDR3 is 15 amino acids long. Trimming cost V 5 bases and J 4 bases; bases outside gene matches: 8. CDR1 and CDR2 (germline): MDHEN, SYDVKM. CDR3 nucleotide sequence: TGTGCCAGCAGTAGATACAGGGGAGGTAATCAGCCCCAGCATTTT. Its translation is CASSRYRGGNQPQHF.

This clonotype was observed at least ten times. This chain links TRBV7-2 with TRBJ2-3; TRBD2 aligns across 10 bases. Germline V gene sequence: CDR1 SGHTA, CDR2 FQGNSA. The CDR3 consists of 13 residues. V shed 11 bases and J 6 bases; nucleotides not matched to a gene: 8. The CDR3 DNA sequence: TGTGCCGTCAGCGGGGGGGCAAGGGATACGCAGTATTTT. Amino acid sequence: CAVSGGARDTQYF.

This clonotype was seen ten or more times. The chain joins TRBV4-2 to TRBJ2-3; 9 bases map to TRBD2. Germline lookup yields CDR1 LGHNA and CDR2 YNFKEQ. Trimming cost V 0 bases and J 0 bases; bases outside gene matches: 4. The CDR3 extends over 17 amino acids. CDR3 DNA: TGTGCCAGCAGCCAAGATCTAGCGGGACTTAGCACAGATACGCAGTATTTT. Encoded protein: CASSQDLAGLSTDTQYF.

This clonotype is medium-sized in the sample. This chain joins TRBV12-3 or TRBV12-4 and TRBJ1-5; the D is unclear. The CDR3 consists of 13 residues. V lost 2 bases, J lost 7 bases, and 9 bases lay in between. The CDR3 nucleotides are TGTGCCAGCAGTTTAATGGTGGGCCAGCCCCAGCATTTT. Translation gives CASSLMVGQPQHF.

By proportion, this clonotype is medium-sized (0.01 to 0.1%). The chain recombines TRBV5-1 with TRBJ1-2; D is undetermined. Germline V gene sequence: CDR1 SGHRS, CDR2 YFSETQ. Trimming removed 0 bases at V and 4 bases at J, with 13 bases between. The CDR3 spans 15 residues. The CDR3 loop is CASSLAVGRFYGYTF. The CDR3 DNA reads as TGCGCCAGCAGCTTGGCCGTAGGTAGATTCTATGGCTACACCTTC.

Ten or more counts support this clonotype. The rearrangement uses TRBV9 and TRBJ2-3; D perhaps matches TRBD2 (5 bases). The germline V and J ends were trimmed by 0 bases and 6 bases, with 14 bases remaining between them. CDR1 and CDR2 from the germline V gene are SGDLS and YYNGEE. CDR3 length: 15 amino acids. The CDR3 loop is CASSVGGSIRDTQYF. The CDR3 DNA follows: TGTGCCAGCAGCGTAGGCGGGTCGATACGGGATACGCAGTATTTT.

This clonotype showed up many times. The chain has TRBV20-1 and TRBJ2-3; D is ambiguous. CDR3 length equals 13 residues. CDR1 and CDR2 (germline): DFQATT, SNEGSKA (reference sequence). Trimming removed 3 bases at V and 7 bases at J, with 14 bases between. The CDR3 is CSASPPQPNTQYF. In DNA, the CDR3 is TGCAGTGCTAGTCCTCCCCAGCCCAATACGCAGTATTTT.

In this sample, this clonotype turned up many times. For the CDR3, the DNA is TGTGCCAGCAGCTTTTCTCTAGCGACAGATACGCAGTATTTT. Translation: CASSFSLATDTQYF. The V and J genes are TRBV7-3 and TRBJ2-3; D may be TRBD2 (6 bases). V dropped 3 bases and J dropped 3 bases, with 10 bases sitting between them. The CDR3 covers 14 residues. Germline lookup yields CDR1 SGHTA and CDR2 FQGTGA.

This clonotype has ten or more counts. The CDR3 region has the DNA TGTGCCAGCAGCCAACGAAGTGTTTGGGCCGAGCAGTACTTC. As protein: CASSQRSVWAEQYF. V and J are TRBV12-3 or TRBV12-4 and TRBJ2-7; D remains ambiguous. The CDR3 runs to 14 residues. Trimming took 6 bases from V and 6 from J, leaving 18 bases between them.

A few counts support this clonotype. The chain uses TRBV19 and TRBJ2-7, with D possibly being TRBD2 (6 bases). Germline lookup yields CDR1 LNHDA and CDR2 SQIVND (reference sequence). The CDR3 runs 15 residues. V shed 1 base and J shed 0 bases, with 10 bases lying between them. The CDR3 sequence is CASSIGGTYSYEQYF. The DNA for the CDR3 is TGTGCCAGTAGTATAGGCGGGACTTACTCCTACGAGCAGTACTTC.

This clonotype was counted many times. V is TRBV20-1 and J is TRBJ1-1; a weak D match, TRBD1 (5 bases). CDR1 and CDR2 from the germline V gene are DFQATT and SNEGSKA (reference sequence). Trimming pared 4 bases from V and 4 bases from J, leaving 10 bases between. This CDR3 is 12 amino acids long. CDR3 amino acids: CSATTTATEAFF. CDR3 nucleotides: TGCAGTGCTACGACGACAGCCACTGAAGCTTTCTTT.

In this sample, this clonotype turned up many times. The chain carries TRBV20-1 and TRBJ2-3; D may be TRBD1 (6 bases). CDR1 DFQATT and CDR2 SNEGSKA come from the germline V gene (reference sequence). This CDR3 comprises 16 residues. Trimming left V 5 bases short and J 5 bases short, with 23 bases between. CDR3: CSASTGSISWGDTQYF. The CDR3 nucleotides are TGCAGTGCTTCTACAGGGTCTATCAGTTGGGGAGATACGCAGTATTTT.

This clonotype has a count of ten or more. The chain has TRBV14 and TRBJ2-1, with no clear D. CDR3 length: 14 amino acids. The germline V and J ends were trimmed by 1 base and 2 bases, with 6 bases remaining between them. Per the germline V gene, CDR1 is SGHDN and CDR2 is FVKESK. CDR3 amino acids: CASSQGGPYNEQFF. The CDR3 DNA sequence: TGTGCCAGCAGCCAAGGAGGACCCTACAATGAGCAGTTCTTC.

Sample share makes this clonotype medium-sized. This chain links TRBV29-1 with TRBJ2-1, with 9 bases aligning to TRBD1. CDR1 and CDR2 from the germline V gene are SQVTM and ANQGSEA. CDR3 size: 13 residues. Trimming cost V 7 bases and J 11 bases; bases outside gene matches: 12. The CDR3 loop reads CSANTGGADKQFF. The CDR3 DNA reads as TGCAGCGCCAACACAGGGGGCGCGGATAAGCAGTTCTTC.